This is a list of T cell receptor beta chains from one sample in a study of cytomegalovirus exposure and HLA in healthy donors. This table comes from immunoSEQ multiplex PCR, and its TCRdb copy is limited to in-frame clones, with some not included. The sample lists 200,000 to 250,000 clones, around nine tenths occurring once. Sequenced sample: PBMCs. The receptors derive from a man aged 18 to 30 in good health and CMV-seronegative. CDR3s include the opening cysteine and the closing phenylalanine or tryptophan. D genes are given only for firm matches. A row's size may be missing; if present it is once, few, many or a size class.

abundance,d_gene,v_gene,j_gene,CDR3aa,CDR3nt
few,NA,TRBV7-2,TRBJ2-7,CASSSPGWEQYF,TGTGCCAGCAGCTCCCCGGGTTGGGAGCAGTACTTC
NA,TRBD2,TRBV4-3,TRBJ2-3,CASSGLAGGGNQYF,TGCGCCAGCAGCGGACTAGCGGGGGGTGGGAACCAGTATTTT
NA,NA,TRBV5-1,TRBJ1-1,CASSLSLDRAGTEAFF,TGCGCCAGCAGCTTGTCTCTGGACAGAGCTGGCACTGAAGCTTTCTTT
NA,NA,TRBV18,TRBJ1-6,CASSPSGTPMNNSPLHF,TGTGCCAGCTCACCGTCCGGGACACCTATGAATAATTCACCCCTCCACTTT
NA,TRBD2,TRBV5-4,TRBJ2-5,CASSLVSAGGAETQYF,TGTGCCAGCAGCTTGGTTTCAGCGGGAGGTGCAGAGACCCAGTACTTC
NA,NA,TRBV9,TRBJ1-4,CASSVSWAGANEKLFF,TGTGCCAGCAGCGTAAGTTGGGCAGGTGCTAATGAAAAACTGTTTTTT
NA,NA,TRBV29-1,TRBJ2-7,CSVTGGPYEQYF,TGCAGCGTAACCGGGGGACCCTACGAGCAGTACTTC
NA,NA,TRBV7-9,TRBJ1-1,CASSFRQGNTEAFF,TGTGCCAGCAGCTTTAGGCAGGGTAACACTGAAGCTTTCTTT
NA,NA,TRBV6-1,TRBJ2-3,CASSTSLVLGTQYF,TGTGCCAGCAGTACTAGTTTGGTTTTGGGTACGCAGTATTTT
NA,NA,TRBV11-2,TRBJ1-2,CASSLTAPPRYGYTF,TGTGCCAGCAGCTTGACAGCACCACCAAGATATGGCTACACCTTC
NA,TRBD1,TRBV4-3,TRBJ2-7,CASSRDRGLREQYF,TGCGCCAGCAGCCGGGACAGGGGGCTGCGGGAGCAGTACTTC
once,NA,TRBV27,TRBJ1-2,CASRRRGTDYGYTF,TGTGCCAGCAGGAGGAGGGGTACTGACTATGGCTACACCTTC
NA,NA,TRBV29-1,TRBJ1-1,CSVPRTGTTEAFF,TGCAGCGTTCCCAGAACAGGGACCACTGAAGCTTTCTTT
NA,TRBD1,TRBV18,TRBJ1-4,CASSHRGGKKTNEKLFF,TGTGCCAGCTCACACAGGGGGGGGAAGAAGACTAATGAAAAACTGTTTTTT
NA,TRBD2,TRBV2,TRBJ2-2,CASKDSGRGNTGELFF,TGTGCCAGCAAGGATAGCGGGAGGGGCAACACCGGGGAGCTGTTTTTT
NA,TRBD1,TRBV9,TRBJ1-4,CASSERTGGGKLFF,TGTGCCAGCAGCGAAAGGACAGGGGGCGGAAAACTGTTTTTT
NA,NA,TRBV9,TRBJ1-6,CASSVGGEVKGSYNSPLHF,TGTGCCAGCAGCGTCGGGGGGGAAGTAAAGGGCTCCTATAATTCACCCCTCCACTTT
NA,TRBD1,TRBV5-6,TRBJ1-2,CASSRGGGYGYTF,TGTGCCAGCAGCCGAGGGGGCGGTTATGGCTACACCTTC
once,NA,TRBV30,TRBJ2-2,CAWSVQGNTGELFF,TGTGCCTGGAGTGTACAGGGGAACACCGGGGAGCTGTTTTTT
NA,NA,TRBV19,TRBJ1-2,CASLGGENYGYTF,TGTGCCAGCCTGGGGGGAGAAAACTATGGCTACACCTTC
NA,TRBD1,TRBV5-6,TRBJ2-5,CASSFEGGAGETQYF,TGTGCCAGCAGCTTCGAAGGGGGCGCCGGGGAGACCCAGTACTTC
NA,NA,TRBV5-1,TRBJ2-1,CASSLVQQGEQFF,TGCGCCAGCAGCTTGGTACAGCAAGGTGAGCAGTTCTTC
NA,NA,TRBV9,TRBJ1-1,CASSVGSSPNDKAEAFF,TGTGCCAGCAGCGTAGGCTCGTCTCCGAACGACAAGGCTGAAGCTTTCTTT
NA,NA,TRBV19,TRBJ1-5,CASSIGRNQPQHF,TGTGCCAGTAGTATTGGCAGAAATCAGCCCCAGCATTTT
NA,NA,TRBV7-8,TRBJ2-1,CASSLPTTSNEQFF,TGTGCCAGCAGCCTCCCCACCACTTCCAATGAGCAGTTCTTC
NA,NA,TRBV7-2,TRBJ2-7,CASSPRQAGEQYF,TGTGCCAGCAGCCCGCGACAGGCGGGCGAGCAGTACTTC
NA,NA,TRBV6-6,TRBJ1-5,CASSYSRGQPQHF,TGTGCCAGCAGTTACTCGAGAGGTCAGCCCCAGCATTTT
NA,NA,TRBV6-5,TRBJ1-3,CASSITHRSGNTIYF,TGTGCCAGCAGTATTACTCATAGATCTGGAAACACCATATATTTT
once,TRBD1,TRBV29-1,TRBJ2-1,CSVEDRERPEQFF,TGCAGCGTTGAGGACAGGGAACGACCTGAGCAGTTCTTC
NA,NA,TRBV10-1,TRBJ2-7,CASSSGTSSYEQYF,TGCGCCAGCAGTTCCGGGACTTCCTCCTACGAGCAGTACTTC
NA,NA,TRBV2,TRBJ1-1,CASRGQPNTEAFF,TGTGCCAGCCGAGGACAGCCGAACACTGAAGCTTTCTTT
NA,NA,TRBV4-2,TRBJ1-2,CASSQDLPRGHGYTF,TGTGCCAGCAGCCAAGATCTCCCGCGAGGGCATGGCTACACCTTC
NA,NA,TRBV29-1,TRBJ2-5,CSVDQPGETQYF,TGCAGCGTTGATCAGCCGGGGGAGACCCAGTACTTC
NA,NA,TRBV9,TRBJ2-7,CASSARAGYEQYF,TGTGCCAGCAGCGCCCGGGCGGGCTACGAGCAGTACTTC
NA,NA,TRBV30,TRBJ1-1,CALRGTGRGFEAFF,TGTGCCCTTAGGGGAACAGGGAGGGGGTTTGAAGCTTTCTTT
NA,NA,TRBV5-1,TRBJ2-1,CASSSSGQLRNEQFF,TGCGCCAGCAGCTCCTCAGGGCAGTTAAGGAATGAGCAGTTCTTC